Reported below is one TCR beta chain. A read error may account for a junction end that differs from germline. One Seattle source followed patients from active infection through their disease course. The sample is drawn from a study of blood T cell repertoires in COVID-19. The CDR3 spans 12 residues. Per the germline V gene, CDR1 is SNHLY and CDR2 is FYNNEI. How the authors handled the data: Using reference gene primer amplification, nucleated cell counts were estimated. Data came from immunoSEQ multiplex PCR; TCRdb stores just in-frame clones and leaves some out. The V and J calls and the clone size are those of that table, but D and trimming were determined from the DNA. The sample contains 60,000 to 90,000 clones, more than 75% of which appear only once.

V is TRBV2 and J is TRBJ2-7; weak D call: TRBD1 (5 bases). The source material was peripheral blood. The source of this sequence is a man between 60 and 75 years old with COVID-19, enrolled during active disease. Written as DNA, the CDR3 is TGTGCCAGCAAACAGGACCATGGCGAGCAGCACTTC. Translating it yields CASKQDHGEQHF. Full variable domain (outside the CDR3, taken from reference TRBV2 and TRBJ2-7): EPEVTQTPSHQVTQMGQEVILRCVPISNHLYFYWYRQILGQKVEFLVSFYNNEISEKSEIFDDQFSVERPDGSNFTLKIRSTKLEDSAMYFCASKQDHGEQHFGPGTRLTVT.